The sequence of this T cell receptor (beta chain) was determined in a study of shared clonotypes between healthy human individuals. Study summary: A donor's plate count was three for CD4 naive and three for CD4 memory; CD8 naive had two and CD8 memory one.

Remarks on this clone: The target antigen is unknown.

Overall study results and limits: Non-shared clonotypes had lower generation probabilities than clonotypes shared by all four sorted-subset donors.

Naive CD8 cells were CD45RO-negative, positively selected for CCR7, excluding terminally differentiated effector memory CD45RA+ cells. Donors were Caucasian adults residing in Nashville, Tennessee, USA. Data came from immunoSEQ multiplex PCR; TCRdb stores just in-frame clones and leaves some out. This repertoire shows about 2 million clones, less than 95% found once; its top ten account for around 1.1%. Sequencing was done on a sample of naive CD8+ T cells sorted from blood. This receptor was taken from a man aged 18-30 years in good health.

In nucleotides, the CDR3 is TGTGCCAGCAGCCAGGACTTATCCTATGGCTACACCTTC. Protein product: CASSQDLSYGYTF. The J gene is TRBJ1-2, the V gene TRBV5-6, with D unclear. Germline lookup yields CDR1 SGHDT and CDR2 YYEEEE. This CDR3 region has 13 residues. Trimming pared 4 bases from V and 4 bases from J, leaving 11 bases between.